A single sample gave rise to the 4 T cell receptor beta chains below, sequenced in a study of shared clonotypes between healthy human individuals. Only in-frame clones appear in the TCRdb table, and some are missing; sequencing was by immunoSEQ multiplex PCR. The sample contains hundreds of thousands of clones, around 92% of which appear only once. Only CD45RO-negative cells positively selected for CCR7 counted as naive CD8 cells, so terminally differentiated effector memory CD45RA+ cells were excluded. The sequencing sample was made of naive CD8+ T cells sorted from blood. Source of these receptors: a man aged 30-40 years in good health.

This clone was observed once. The V gene is TRBV5-6, the J gene TRBJ1-2; TRBD1 is a possible D gene (5 bases). The CDR3 spans 12 residues. The germline V and J ends were trimmed by 2 bases and 13 bases, with 15 bases remaining between them. Germline V gives CDR1 SGHDT, CDR2 YYEEEE. CDR3 sequence (DNA): TGTGCCAGCAGCTTTGACAGTCCCCTGCTCACCTTC. It yields the protein CASSFDSPLLTF.

This clone showed up many times. The rearrangement joins TRBV12-5 to TRBJ2-7; D unclear. This CDR3 has 15 amino acids. Per germline, CDR1 LGHNT and CDR2 FRNRAP. The ends were cut back, 0 bases at V and 3 bases at J, with 12 bases in the middle. The CDR3 bases are TGTGCTAGTGGTTTGGTTTGTCTCAGTTACTACGAGCAGTACTTC. Residues: CASGLVCLSYYEQYF.

The chain has TRBV30 and TRBJ2-3; TRBD1 matches 10 bases. The V segment lost 5 bases and the J segment 1 base; nucleotides outside the gene matches: 6. The CDR3 is 15 residues long. Germline CDR1 reads GTSNPN; CDR2 reads SVGIG (reference sequence). In nucleotides, the CDR3 is TGTGCCTGGGGTCAAGGGACAGGGGGCACAGATACGCAGTATTTT. Its protein product is CAWGQGTGGTDTQYF.

The CDR3 DNA is TGTGCCAGTAGTATAGGGGTGGGGGAGAGCTCCTACAATGAGCAGTTCTTC. It encodes CASSIGVGESSYNEQFF. This sequence joins TRBV19 and TRBJ2-1; the D gene could be TRBD1 or TRBD2 (5 bases each). V was shortened by 1 base and J by 0 bases, with 13 bases between the two germline ends. The germline gives CDR1 LNHDA, CDR2 SQIVND (reference sequence). CDR3 length: 17 residues.